Listed below are T cell receptor beta chains from one sample, sequenced in a study of HIV-infected patients and healthy controls. MiXCR, applied by TCRdb to the 5' RACE reads, yields one record per CDR3 protein. Of 60,000 to 75,000 distinct CDR3 sequences detected, roughly a sixth appear once; the ten largest clones hold under 6.5%. Sequencing was done on a sample of CD4+ T cells from blood. The source of these receptors is a human donor in good health. Each CDR3 is given with its conserved first and last residue. The order of the fields is J gene, V gene, D gene, clone size, CDR3 protein, CDR3 DNA. D genes are given only for firm matches. Size values are once, few and many counts, or a class for expanded clones, and some rows have none.

J gene: TRBJ2-3
V gene: TRBV19
D gene: TRBD2
clone size: many
CDR3 protein: CATKTSGRTDTQYF
CDR3 DNA: TGTGCCACCAAGACTAGCGGACGCACAGATACGCAGTATTTT

J gene: TRBJ2-7
V gene: TRBV28
D gene: TRBD2
clone size: once
CDR3 protein: CASSLGGGEQYF
CDR3 DNA: TGTGCCAGCAGTTTAGGGGGGGGCGAGCAGTACTTC

J gene: TRBJ2-1
V gene: TRBV7-9
D gene: TRBD2
clone size: few
CDR3 protein: CASSSLRGGKDEQFF
CDR3 DNA: TGTGCCAGCAGCTCTCTTCGGGGGGGCAAAGATGAGCAGTTCTTC

J gene: TRBJ2-1
V gene: TRBV6-2/TRBV6-3
D gene: -
clone size: few
CDR3 protein: CASSYKNEQFF
CDR3 DNA: TGTGCCAGCAGTTATAAAAATGAGCAGTTCTTC

J gene: TRBJ1-4
V gene: TRBV4-2
D gene: TRBD1
clone size: many
CDR3 protein: CASSPGGGTTNEKLFF
CDR3 DNA: TGTGCCAGCAGTCCAGGGGGAGGGACAACTAATGAAAAACTGTTTTTT

J gene: TRBJ1-2
V gene: TRBV2
D gene: -
clone size: -
CDR3 protein: CASRGDFSGYTF
CDR3 DNA: TGTGCCAGCAGAGGGGACTTTTCGGGCTACACCTTC

J gene: TRBJ2-2
V gene: TRBV6-2/TRBV6-3
D gene: TRBD2
clone size: medium-sized
CDR3 protein: CASRPLSSGTSKAGELFF
CDR3 DNA: TGTGCCAGCAGACCCCTCTCATCCGGGACTAGTAAGGCCGGGGAGCTGTTTTTT

J gene: TRBJ2-1
V gene: TRBV5-4
D gene: TRBD1
clone size: -
CDR3 protein: CASSLIGGGYFYNEQFF
CDR3 DNA: TGTGCCAGCAGCTTGATAGGGGGCGGTTATTTTTACAATGAGCAGTTCTTC

J gene: TRBJ2-5
V gene: TRBV23-1
D gene: -
clone size: few
CDR3 protein: CASSQDRGWPLGETQYF
CDR3 DNA: TGCGCCAGCAGTCAAGACCGGGGTTGGCCACTTGGGGAGACCCAGTACTTC

J gene: TRBJ2-3
V gene: TRBV24-1
D gene: -
clone size: -
CDR3 protein: CATSDPRYTDTQYF
CDR3 DNA: TGTGCCACCAGTGATCCCAGGTACACAGATACGCAGTATTTT

J gene: TRBJ1-2
V gene: TRBV12-3/TRBV12-4
D gene: -
clone size: few
CDR3 protein: CASMRVSVYGYTF
CDR3 DNA: TGTGCCAGCATGCGGGTTTCGGTCTATGGCTACACCTTC

J gene: TRBJ2-3
V gene: TRBV2
D gene: TRBD1
clone size: few
CDR3 protein: CASSDQGARTDTQYF
CDR3 DNA: TGTGCCAGCAGTGATCAGGGGGCCCGCACAGATACGCAGTATTTT

J gene: TRBJ2-1
V gene: TRBV9
D gene: TRBD2
clone size: -
CDR3 protein: CASSVGVGRANNEQFF
CDR3 DNA: TGTGCCAGCAGCGTTGGTGTCGGGAGGGCGAACAATGAGCAGTTCTTC

J gene: TRBJ1-1
V gene: TRBV7-8
D gene: -
clone size: -
CDR3 protein: CASSLKSSNTEAFF
CDR3 DNA: TGTGCCAGCAGCTTAAAGAGCTCTAACACTGAAGCTTTCTTT

J gene: TRBJ1-1
V gene: TRBV7-9
D gene: TRBD1
clone size: few
CDR3 protein: CASLRTGENTEAFF
CDR3 DNA: TGTGCCAGCTTACGGACAGGGGAAAACACTGAAGCTTTCTTT

J gene: TRBJ1-1
V gene: TRBV10-3
D gene: -
clone size: many
CDR3 protein: CAIREDSGAGTEAFF
CDR3 DNA: TGTGCCATCAGGGAGGACTCCGGGGCAGGAACTGAAGCTTTCTTT

J gene: TRBJ2-1
V gene: TRBV7-9
D gene: -
clone size: many
CDR3 protein: CASSYQTGKQFF
CDR3 DNA: TGTGCCAGCAGTTACCAGACCGGGAAGCAGTTCTTC

J gene: TRBJ2-5
V gene: TRBV30
D gene: TRBD2
clone size: -
CDR3 protein: CAWRPSGTETQYF
CDR3 DNA: TGTGCCTGGAGACCTAGCGGAACAGAGACCCAGTACTTC

J gene: TRBJ2-1
V gene: TRBV7-2
D gene: -
clone size: -
CDR3 protein: CASSLDRASKFF
CDR3 DNA: TGTGCCAGCAGCTTAGACAGGGCAAGTAAGTTCTTC

J gene: TRBJ2-1
V gene: TRBV7-2
D gene: -
clone size: many
CDR3 protein: CASTLAHSYNEQFF
CDR3 DNA: TGTGCCAGCACCTTAGCGCACTCCTACAATGAGCAGTTCTTC

J gene: TRBJ2-5
V gene: TRBV20-1
D gene: -
clone size: many
CDR3 protein: CSARENTQTQYF
CDR3 DNA: TGCAGTGCTAGAGAGAACACCCAGACCCAGTACTTC

J gene: TRBJ2-4
V gene: TRBV29-1
D gene: TRBD1
clone size: many
CDR3 protein: CSVLLTQGRAKNIQYF
CDR3 DNA: TGCAGCGTCCTCTTGACACAGGGGAGAGCCAAAAACATTCAGTACTTC

J gene: TRBJ1-2
V gene: TRBV12-3/TRBV12-4
D gene: TRBD1
clone size: -
CDR3 protein: CASTPGQVYGYTF
CDR3 DNA: TGTGCCAGCACCCCGGGACAGGTCTATGGCTACACCTTC

J gene: TRBJ2-1
V gene: TRBV14
D gene: TRBD2
clone size: -
CDR3 protein: CASSQDGVTGGYNEQFF
CDR3 DNA: TGTGCCAGCAGCCAAGATGGGGTCACGGGGGGGTACAATGAGCAGTTCTTC

J gene: TRBJ2-1
V gene: TRBV20-1
D gene: TRBD2
clone size: many
CDR3 protein: CSASAGGIYNEQFF
CDR3 DNA: TGCAGTGCTAGTGCGGGGGGGATTTACAATGAGCAGTTCTTC

J gene: TRBJ2-5
V gene: TRBV19
D gene: -
clone size: -
CDR3 protein: CASSSMTESETQYF
CDR3 DNA: TGTGCCAGTAGTTCGATGACCGAGTCTGAGACCCAGTACTTC

J gene: TRBJ1-3
V gene: TRBV6-1
D gene: -
clone size: -
CDR3 protein: CASSPYSGANTIYF
CDR3 DNA: TGTGCCAGCAGTCCGTACTCGGGAGCCAACACCATATATTTT

J gene: TRBJ2-1
V gene: TRBV6-2/TRBV6-3
D gene: TRBD2
clone size: -
CDR3 protein: CASGWGGYNEQFF
CDR3 DNA: TGTGCCAGCGGATGGGGGGGCTACAATGAGCAGTTCTTC

J gene: TRBJ1-5
V gene: TRBV7-6
D gene: -
clone size: few
CDR3 protein: CASSRAENQPQHF
CDR3 DNA: TGTGCCAGCAGCCGGGCCGAGAATCAGCCCCAGCATTTT

J gene: TRBJ2-5
V gene: TRBV7-2
D gene: -
clone size: -
CDR3 protein: CASISWETQYF
CDR3 DNA: TGTGCCAGCATAAGCTGGGAGACCCAGTACTTC

J gene: TRBJ1-2
V gene: TRBV7-9
D gene: TRBD1
clone size: many
CDR3 protein: CASSPPLTGSDGYTF
CDR3 DNA: TGTGCCAGCAGCCCACCTCTGACAGGGTCTGATGGCTACACCTTC

J gene: TRBJ2-5
V gene: TRBV28
D gene: TRBD1
clone size: -
CDR3 protein: CASSSYRGLYQETQYF
CDR3 DNA: TGTGCCAGCAGTTCGTACAGGGGCCTGTACCAAGAGACCCAGTACTTC

J gene: TRBJ1-2
V gene: TRBV12-3/TRBV12-4
D gene: -
clone size: -
CDR3 protein: CASSLVTGSYTF
CDR3 DNA: TGTGCCAGCAGTTTGGTTACGGGGAGCTACACCTTC

J gene: TRBJ2-3
V gene: TRBV18
D gene: -
clone size: few
CDR3 protein: CASSPIMDVGGTDTQYF
CDR3 DNA: TGTGCCAGCTCACCTATAATGGACGTTGGTGGCACAGATACGCAGTATTTT

J gene: TRBJ2-1
V gene: TRBV24-1
D gene: -
clone size: many
CDR3 protein: CATSDSGISYNEQFF
CDR3 DNA: TGTGCCACCAGTGATTCCGGGATCTCCTACAATGAGCAGTTCTTC

J gene: TRBJ2-5
V gene: TRBV7-2
D gene: TRBD1
clone size: -
CDR3 protein: CASSTPDRAQETQYF
CDR3 DNA: TGTGCCAGCAGCACCCCGGACAGGGCTCAAGAGACCCAGTACTTC

J gene: TRBJ2-7
V gene: TRBV28
D gene: -
clone size: few
CDR3 protein: CASSPPGSTFYEQYF
CDR3 DNA: TGTGCCAGCAGCCCGCCAGGTAGCACTTTCTACGAGCAGTACTTC

J gene: TRBJ1-2
V gene: TRBV7-9
D gene: -
clone size: many
CDR3 protein: CASSLETAPGGYTF
CDR3 DNA: TGTGCCAGCAGCTTAGAGACGGCTCCGGGAGGCTACACCTTC

J gene: TRBJ1-1
V gene: TRBV7-8
D gene: -
clone size: many
CDR3 protein: CASSQKPLQGKNTEAFF
CDR3 DNA: TGTGCCAGCAGCCAAAAACCCCTACAAGGGAAGAACACTGAAGCTTTCTTT

J gene: TRBJ2-5
V gene: TRBV7-2
D gene: -
clone size: -
CDR3 protein: CASSLGGPQYF
CDR3 DNA: TGTGCCAGCAGCTTAGGGGGGCCGCAGTACTTC

J gene: TRBJ1-4
V gene: TRBV11-2
D gene: -
clone size: -
CDR3 protein: CASSGANSGARANEKLFF
CDR3 DNA: TGTGCCAGCAGCGGGGCGAACTCGGGGGCGCGGGCTAATGAAAAACTGTTTTTT

J gene: TRBJ2-5
V gene: TRBV7-8
D gene: -
clone size: many
CDR3 protein: CASSLERSTQYF
CDR3 DNA: TGTGCCAGCAGCTTAGAGCGATCGACCCAGTACTTC

J gene: TRBJ1-2
V gene: TRBV18
D gene: -
clone size: -
CDR3 protein: CASSPMDSYGYTF
CDR3 DNA: TGTGCCAGCTCACCAATGGACAGCTATGGCTACACCTTC

J gene: TRBJ1-1
V gene: TRBV29-1
D gene: -
clone size: many
CDR3 protein: CSVEYGGARNKNTEAFF
CDR3 DNA: TGCAGCGTTGAATATGGCGGGGCTCGCAACAAAAACACTGAAGCTTTCTTT

J gene: TRBJ2-7
V gene: TRBV19
D gene: -
clone size: few
CDR3 protein: CASSFGSNYEQYF
CDR3 DNA: TGTGCCAGTAGTTTTGGCAGTAACTACGAGCAGTACTTC

J gene: TRBJ2-5
V gene: TRBV15
D gene: -
clone size: many
CDR3 protein: CATSRRQTFETQYF
CDR3 DNA: TGTGCCACCAGCAGACGCCAGACTTTTGAGACCCAGTACTTC

J gene: TRBJ2-1
V gene: TRBV12-3/TRBV12-4
D gene: TRBD1
clone size: few
CDR3 protein: CASILQPGTGNEQFF
CDR3 DNA: TGTGCCAGCATCCTTCAGCCCGGGACAGGTAATGAGCAGTTCTTC

J gene: TRBJ2-7
V gene: TRBV9
D gene: -
clone size: -
CDR3 protein: CAPYEQYF
CDR3 DNA: TGTGCGCCCTACGAGCAGTACTTC

J gene: TRBJ2-7
V gene: TRBV5-5
D gene: -
clone size: many
CDR3 protein: CASSLRQASDEQYF
CDR3 DNA: TGTGCCAGCAGCTTGCGTCAGGCGAGCGACGAGCAGTACTTC

J gene: TRBJ2-1
V gene: TRBV6-2/TRBV6-3
D gene: -
clone size: few
CDR3 protein: CASSSDRSSSYNEQFF
CDR3 DNA: TGTGCCAGCAGTTCGGACAGATCGAGCTCCTACAATGAGCAGTTCTTC

J gene: TRBJ1-1
V gene: TRBV5-1
D gene: -
clone size: -
CDR3 protein: CASSLARTEEAFF
CDR3 DNA: TGCGCCAGCAGCTTGGCGAGGACGGAAGAAGCTTTCTTT

J gene: TRBJ2-1
V gene: TRBV28
D gene: -
clone size: -
CDR3 protein: CASKRRAYNEQFF
CDR3 DNA: TGTGCCAGCAAGCGCCGGGCCTACAATGAGCAGTTCTTC

J gene: TRBJ2-6
V gene: TRBV7-3
D gene: -
clone size: -
CDR3 protein: CASSSAGVNVLTF
CDR3 DNA: TGTGCCAGCAGCTCCGCCGGGGTCAACGTCCTGACTTTC

J gene: TRBJ2-3
V gene: TRBV30
D gene: TRBD1
clone size: few
CDR3 protein: CAWRRTGGDTQYF
CDR3 DNA: TGTGCCTGGAGGAGGACAGGGGGAGATACGCAGTATTTT

J gene: TRBJ2-3
V gene: TRBV28
D gene: -
clone size: -
CDR3 protein: CASSLKRAPSSTDTQYF
CDR3 DNA: TGTGCCAGCAGTTTAAAGCGGGCCCCCTCTAGCACAGATACGCAGTATTTT

J gene: TRBJ2-3
V gene: TRBV5-4
D gene: -
clone size: many
CDR3 protein: CASKKADRASTDTQYF
CDR3 DNA: TGTGCCAGCAAGAAAGCCGACAGAGCTAGCACAGATACGCAGTATTTT